This TCR beta chain originates from a study of T cell changes during pregnancy in multiple sclerosis. Profiling relied on immunoSEQ multiplex PCR, and the TCRdb table lists in-frame clones only, not all of them. The sample includes about 93,000 clones, 85% to 95% of them seen just once. The CDR3 loop spans 15 amino acids. V shed 2 bases and J 1 base; nucleotides not matched to a gene: 4. Germline values: CDR1 SNHLY, CDR2 FYNNEI. This TCR came from a female donor with multiple sclerosis, enrolled in a pregnancy study. The specimen was peripheral blood, collected after pregnancy. V usage is TRBV2 and J usage is TRBJ1-1, with 7 bases identical to TRBD1. This chain's CDR3 is CASSESAGGNTEAFF. CDR3 DNA: TGTGCCAGCAGTGAATCGGCAGGGGGGAACACTGAAGCTTTCTTT.